The clone carrying this TCR beta chain was counted at least ten times. Its antigen is as yet unknown. These data originate in a study of regulatory T cells in long-lasting Graves disease. Library construction for TCR beta used iRepertoire HTBI primers and Arm-PCR of CDR3 regions. TCRdb reprocessed the multiplex PCR reads via MiXCR and lists one record per CDR3 protein. The sample includes about 540,000 distinct CDR3 sequences, approximately 13% of them seen just once. This CDR3 has 14 amino acids. V was clipped by 6 bases and J by 2 bases; unmatched bases: 5. Germline CDR1 SGHTA, CDR2 FQGTGA. Study findings and constraints: Newly diagnosed disease favored TRBV20-1 and TRBJ2-1 over persistent disease. Persistent Graves' disease cases displayed lower TCR diversity than newly diagnosed ones.

Regarding time point: newly diagnosed GD, antithyroid drugs for less than 3 months. The TCR library used RNA extracted from PBMCs. The same sample was also used in a study of T cells in Graves' hyperthyroidism and ophthalmopathy. That paper notes: Clonotypes that were expanded in thyroid above 0.001 mostly appeared in blood too. A model using 13 V-J features told ophthalmopathy apart from stable hyperthyroidism.

The sequenced sample was peripheral blood mononuclear cells (PBMCs), obtained at new diagnosis, from a patient treated with antithyroid drugs. The J gene is TRBJ2-3, the V gene TRBV7-3, with 7 bases identical to TRBD2. The source is a man between 25 and 39 years old with Graves disease. Here the CDR3 reads CASSRGGITDTQYF. CDR3 in DNA: TGTGCCAGCAGTAGGGGAGGGATCACAGATACGCAGTATTTT.